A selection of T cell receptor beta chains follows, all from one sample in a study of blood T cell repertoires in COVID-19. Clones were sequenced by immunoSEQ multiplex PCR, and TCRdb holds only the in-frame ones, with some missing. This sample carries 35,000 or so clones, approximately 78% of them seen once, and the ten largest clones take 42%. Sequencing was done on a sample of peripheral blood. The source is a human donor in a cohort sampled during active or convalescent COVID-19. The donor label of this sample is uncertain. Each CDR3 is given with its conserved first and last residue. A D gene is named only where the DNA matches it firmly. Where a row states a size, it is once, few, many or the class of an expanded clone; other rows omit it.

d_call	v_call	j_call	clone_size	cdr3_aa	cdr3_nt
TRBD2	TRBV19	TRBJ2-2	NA	CASGLEGTGELFF	TGTGCCAGCGGACTAGAGGGCACCGGGGAGCTGTTTTTT
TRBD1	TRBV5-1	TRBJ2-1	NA	CASSVRQGVNEQFF	TGCGCCAGCAGCGTCAGACAGGGGGTGAATGAGCAGTTCTTC
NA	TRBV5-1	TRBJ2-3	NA	CASKDTYTDTQYF	TGCGCCAGCAAGGACACGTACACAGATACGCAGTATTTT
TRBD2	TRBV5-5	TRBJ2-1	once	CASTQGLALYNEQFF	TGTGCCAGCACCCAGGGACTAGCTCTTTACAATGAGCAGTTCTTC
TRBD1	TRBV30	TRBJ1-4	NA	CACSPGGLGEKLFF	TGTGCCTGTTCTCCAGGGGGGCTAGGGGAAAAACTGTTTTTT
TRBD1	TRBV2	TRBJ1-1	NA	CASRYRQGLNTEAFF	TGTGCCAGCAGGTATAGACAGGGGTTGAACACTGAAGCTTTCTTT
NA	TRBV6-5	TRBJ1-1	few	CASKGRGNTEAFF	TGTGCCAGCAAGGGCAGGGGGAACACTGAAGCTTTCTTT
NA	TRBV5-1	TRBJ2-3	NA	CASSLFTDTQYF	TGCGCCAGCAGCCTTTTTACAGATACGCAGTATTTT
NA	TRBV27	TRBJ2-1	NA	CASSLDRPYNEQFF	TGTGCCAGCAGTTTAGACAGGCCCTACAATGAGCAGTTCTTC
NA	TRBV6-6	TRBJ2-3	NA	CASSSQQGLDTQYF	TGTGCCAGCAGTTCCCAACAGGGCTTAGATACGCAGTATTTT
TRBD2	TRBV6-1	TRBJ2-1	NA	CASSELSAGAHNEQFF	TGTGCCAGCAGTGAATTATCAGCGGGAGCCCACAATGAGCAGTTCTTC
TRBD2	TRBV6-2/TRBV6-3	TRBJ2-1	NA	CASSDTSGSYNEQFF	TGTGCCAGCAGCGATACTAGCGGGTCCTACAATGAGCAGTTCTTC
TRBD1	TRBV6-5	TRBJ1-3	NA	CASREGQYGNTIYF	TGTGCCAGCAGGGAGGGACAGTATGGAAACACCATATATTTT
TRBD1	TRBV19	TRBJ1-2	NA	CASSGRTGGYTF	TGTGCCAGTAGTGGGAGGACAGGCGGCTACACCTTC
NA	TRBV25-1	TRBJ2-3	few	CASSIATDTQYF	TGTGCCAGCAGTATAGCCACAGATACGCAGTATTTT
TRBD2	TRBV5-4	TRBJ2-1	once	CASSLLAGGNEQFF	TGTGCCAGCAGCTTGCTAGCGGGAGGCAATGAGCAGTTCTTC
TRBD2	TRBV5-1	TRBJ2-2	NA	CASSRGLVTGELFF	TGCGCCAGCAGCCGGGGACTAGTCACCGGGGAGCTGTTTTTT
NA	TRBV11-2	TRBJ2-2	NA	CASSSGHHTGELFF	TGTGCCAGCAGCTCGGGACATCACACCGGGGAGCTGTTTTTT
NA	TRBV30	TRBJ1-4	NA	CAWSVQVEKLFF	TGTGCCTGGAGTGTACAGGTTGAAAAACTGTTTTTT
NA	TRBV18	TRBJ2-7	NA	CASSPPRLPYEQYF	TGTGCCAGCTCACCACCGCGGCTCCCCTACGAGCAGTACTTC
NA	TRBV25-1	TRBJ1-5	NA	CASSEKDSDSNQPQHF	TGTGCCAGCAGTGAAAAAGACAGTGATAGCAATCAGCCCCAGCATTTT
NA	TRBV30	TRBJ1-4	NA	CAWRDLGPREELFF	TGTGCCTGGAGAGACCTCGGGCCAAGGGAGGAACTGTTTTTT